The T cell receptor beta chain described here comes from a study of blood T cell repertoires in COVID-19. Study at large: Whether acute or convalescent, the COVID-19 samples came from the United States, Italy and Spain. Sample material is recorded as cDNA or gDNA derived from T cells, B-cell-depleted T cells, or PBMCs.

How the authors handled the data: Estimates of nucleated cell counts were drawn from the amplification of reference gene primers. Libraries were prepared by immunoSEQ multiplex PCR; TCRdb keeps only in-frame clonotypes and omits some of them. V and J calls plus clone size are reproduced from that table; the DNA served to infer D and trimming. The sample gives about 170,000 clones, roughly 81% of which show up once; about 8% is in the top ten. Deletions cut 5 bases from V and 7 bases from J, with 15 bases between. The CDR3 covers 14 residues. The germline gives CDR1 SGHNT, CDR2 YYREEE (reference sequence).

The chain links TRBV5-4 to TRBJ1-4; D not resolved. Sequenced: peripheral blood. The source is a man between 35 and 55 years old who had recovered from COVID-19. The CDR3 coding sequence is TGTGCCAGCAGTTCCCGGGATTACTCTGAAAAACTGTTTTTT. Translating gives CASSSRDYSEKLFF.